This T cell receptor (beta chain) appears in the sequencing data of a study of T cells after yellow fever vaccination. Broader study findings: The presence of abundant clonotypes contaminating from the bulk population was possible in FACS-sorted repertoires.

A 5'RACE template-switching step, the method used to make TCR cDNA, added a universal primer site and UMIs. TCRdb reprocessed the 5' RACE reads via MiXCR and lists one record per CDR3 protein. The repertoire holds 230,000 or so distinct CDR3 sequences, roughly 3.7% seen once, with over 15% in the top ten. This clonotype was counted many times. The antigen remains unidentified. CDR1 is SGHVS, CDR2 FNYEAQ, per germline. V was trimmed by 5 bases and J by 2 bases, leaving 16 bases between them. The CDR3 runs 15 residues. V and J are TRBV7-6 and TRBJ2-7; tentatively, D is TRBD2 (6 bases). The receptor was isolated from a man younger than 30 who received the YFV17D yellow fever vaccine. The source was PBMCs, collected 15 days after the yellow fever booster vaccination. The CDR3 region is CASSPSGGVTYEQYF. CDR3 DNA: TGTGCCAGCAGCCCGTCCGGAGGGGTAACCTACGAGCAGTACTTC.